Listed below are T cell receptor beta chains from one sample, sequenced in a study of OX40 agonist ivuxolimab in advanced cancers. Assay: immunoSEQ multiplex PCR; the TCRdb copy retains only in-frame clones and omits some. The sample includes roughly 35,000 clones, around 85% of them seen just once. This material consisted of CD4+ or CD8+ T cells sorted from blood, taken in a trial of the OX40 agonist ivuxolimab. Receptor source: an adult with an advanced solid tumor such as melanoma, head and neck, liver or kidney cancer. Each CDR3 is given with its conserved first and last residue. Each record gives: J gene, clone size, V gene, D gene, CDR3 DNA, CDR3 protein. A D gene is named only where the DNA matches it firmly. Rows give clone size only sometimes, using once, few, many, or a class for an expanded clone.

>TRBJ2-3|NA|TRBV6-4|NA
TGTGCCAGCAGTGATCCCCTCGCGGGTACGCAGTATTTT
CASSDPLAGTQYF
>TRBJ1-2|NA|TRBV7-9|NA
TGTGCCAGCAGCTTAATCCCCACATTGGGCTATGGCTACACCTTC
CASSLIPTLGYGYTF
>TRBJ2-2|NA|TRBV28|NA
TGTGCCAGCAGTTTAGGGACCGGGGAGCTGTTTTTT
CASSLGTGELFF
>TRBJ1-2|NA|TRBV5-1|NA
TGCGCCAGCAGCTTGGAGTCGGGGACCTATGGCTACACCTTC
CASSLESGTYGYTF
>TRBJ2-5|NA|TRBV6-1|TRBD1
TGTGCCAGCAGTAAGACAGGGCTTCATGAGACCCAGTACTTC
CASSKTGLHETQYF
>TRBJ1-3|NA|TRBV6-1|NA
TGTGCCAGCAGTGAAGGGTCTTCTGGAAACACCATATATTTT
CASSEGSSGNTIYF
>TRBJ1-6|NA|TRBV5-6|NA
TGTGCCAGCAGGGTACCCCTCTCACCCCTCCACTTT
CASRVPLSPLHF
>TRBJ1-5|NA|TRBV6-1|NA
TGTGCCAGCGCTCCACGGGGGCTAAGCAATCAGCCCCAGCATTTT
CASAPRGLSNQPQHF
>TRBJ1-3|few|TRBV7-9|TRBD1
TGTGCCAGCACCCATGACGGGACAGGGACTGGAAACACCATATATTTT
CASTHDGTGTGNTIYF
>TRBJ2-2|few|TRBV21-1|NA
TGTGCCAGCAGCCAAATAGCGGGGGGACCAACGGTGAACACCGGGGAGCTGTTTTTT
CASSQIAGGPTVNTGELFF
>TRBJ1-1|NA|TRBV5-1|NA
TGCGCCAGCAGCTTGCAGGGGCGAACGAACACTGAAGCTTTCTTT
CASSLQGRTNTEAFF
>TRBJ1-2|once|TRBV5-5|NA
TGTGCCAGCAGCTTGGTGGCGGAGGCCTATGGCTACACCTTC
CASSLVAEAYGYTF
>TRBJ2-1|NA|TRBV6-1|NA
TGTGCCAGCAGTGAAGGACTTGGGAACCGCAATGAGCAGTTCTTC
CASSEGLGNRNEQFF
>TRBJ2-5|few|TRBV14|TRBD2
TGTGCCAGCAGCCAGGTGGGACTCTCGGGGGGAGAGACCCAGTACTTC
CASSQVGLSGGETQYF
>TRBJ2-7|NA|TRBV6-1|NA
TGTGCCAGCAAGAGTTTATCCTACGAGCAGTACTTC
CASKSLSYEQYF
>TRBJ1-1|NA|TRBV4-1|NA
TGCGCCAGCAGCCAAATTCTTTCAGCAATGAACACTGAAGCTTTCTTT
CASSQILSAMNTEAFF
>TRBJ2-7|NA|TRBV18|NA
TGTGCCAGCTCAAGAGACCGGTCCTACGAGCAGTACTTC
CASSRDRSYEQYF
>TRBJ1-2|NA|TRBV11-2|NA
TGTGCCAGCAGCTTAGAGTTCGGACTTAACTATGGCTACACCTTC
CASSLEFGLNYGYTF
>TRBJ1-2|NA|TRBV5-1|NA
TGCGCCAGCAGCTCGGGACTAGGACCAGGGGTTAACTATGGCTACACCTTC
CASSSGLGPGVNYGYTF
>TRBJ2-7|NA|TRBV7-2|TRBD1
TGTGCCAGCAGCTTCGGACAGGGAAGGTACGAGCAGTACTTC
CASSFGQGRYEQYF
>TRBJ2-5|NA|TRBV2|TRBD2
TGTGCCAGCACCCCAGAGGGGCGGGGGTACCAAGAGACCCAGTACTTC
CASTPEGRGYQETQYF
>TRBJ2-3|once|TRBV6-5|NA
TGTGCCAGCAGCCCCGGTGCCCTAGGCCCAGATACGCAGTATTTT
CASSPGALGPDTQYF